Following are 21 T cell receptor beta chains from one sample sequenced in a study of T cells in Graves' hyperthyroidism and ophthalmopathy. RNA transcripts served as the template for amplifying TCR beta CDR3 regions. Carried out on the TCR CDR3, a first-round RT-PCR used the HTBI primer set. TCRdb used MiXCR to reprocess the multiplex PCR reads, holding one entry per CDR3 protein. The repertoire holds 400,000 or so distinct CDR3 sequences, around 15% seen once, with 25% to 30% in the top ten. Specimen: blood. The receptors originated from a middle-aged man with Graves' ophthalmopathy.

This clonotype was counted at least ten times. For the CDR3, the DNA is TGTGCCAGCAGTTACTCGAGAGGGCCCTCCTACGAGCAGTACTTC. Its protein product is CASSYSRGPSYEQYF. The gene calls are TRBV6-6 and TRBJ2-7; tentatively, D is TRBD2 (5 bases). The germline V gene has CDR1 MNHNY and CDR2 SVGAGI (reference sequence). V was shortened by 0 bases and J by 0 bases, with 9 bases between the two germline ends. This CDR3 has 15 amino acids.

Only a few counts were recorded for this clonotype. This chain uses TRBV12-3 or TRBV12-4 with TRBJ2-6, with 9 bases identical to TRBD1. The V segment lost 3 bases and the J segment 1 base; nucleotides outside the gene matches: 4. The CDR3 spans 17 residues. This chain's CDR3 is CASSFGQGLSGANVLTF. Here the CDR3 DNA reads TGTGCCAGCAGTTTTGGACAGGGGTTGTCTGGGGCCAACGTCCTGACTTTC.

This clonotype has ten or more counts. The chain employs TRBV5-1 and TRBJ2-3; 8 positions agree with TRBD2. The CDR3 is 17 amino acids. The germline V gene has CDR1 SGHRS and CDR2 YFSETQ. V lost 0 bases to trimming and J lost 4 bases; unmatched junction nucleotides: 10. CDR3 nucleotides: TGCGCCAGCAGCTTGGCCGGCAAGCGGGAGTTGGCAGATACGCAGTATTTT. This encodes CASSLAGKRELADTQYF.

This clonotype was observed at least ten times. The CDR3 region has the DNA TGTGCCAGCAGCCTCCGCGGACCACACACCGGGGAGCTGTTTTTT. Its protein is CASSLRGPHTGELFF. The rearrangement joins TRBV3-1 to TRBJ2-2, with D uncertain. Trimming removed 4 bases from V and 3 bases from J, with 12 bases in between. The CDR3 is made up of 15 amino acids. The germline gives CDR1 LGHDT, CDR2 YNNKEL (reference sequence).

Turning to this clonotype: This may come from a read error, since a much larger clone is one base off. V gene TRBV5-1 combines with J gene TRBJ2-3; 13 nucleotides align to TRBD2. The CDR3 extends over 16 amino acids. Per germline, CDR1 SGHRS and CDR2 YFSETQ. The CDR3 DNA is TGCGCCAGCAGCTCCGGACTAGCGGGAGTTTCAGATACGCGGTATTTT. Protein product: CASSSGLAGVSDTRYF.

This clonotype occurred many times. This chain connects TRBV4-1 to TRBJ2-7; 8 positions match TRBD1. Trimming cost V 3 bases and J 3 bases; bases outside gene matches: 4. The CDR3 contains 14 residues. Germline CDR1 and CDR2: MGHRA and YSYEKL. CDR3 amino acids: CASSQQTGDYEQYF. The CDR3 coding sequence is TGCGCCAGCAGCCAGCAGACAGGGGACTACGAGCAGTACTTC.

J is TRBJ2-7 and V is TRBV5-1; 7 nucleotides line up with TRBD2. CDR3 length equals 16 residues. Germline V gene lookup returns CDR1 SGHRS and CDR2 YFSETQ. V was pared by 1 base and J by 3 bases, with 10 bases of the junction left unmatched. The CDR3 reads CASSLRGGSYNYEQYF. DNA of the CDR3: TGCGCCAGCAGCTTGAGGGGCGGGAGTTATAACTACGAGCAGTACTTC.

This CDR3 reads CASRLTSGWERDTQYF. The CDR3 DNA is TGTGCCAGCCGCCTCACTAGCGGGTGGGAGCGGGATACGCAGTATTTT. The chain is built from TRBV2 and TRBJ2-3, with 9 bases that match TRBD2. Germline V CDR1 and CDR2: SNHLY, FYNNEI. The CDR3 is 16 residues long. The junction had 15 bases not matched to a gene; V was cut back by 8 bases and J by 6 bases.

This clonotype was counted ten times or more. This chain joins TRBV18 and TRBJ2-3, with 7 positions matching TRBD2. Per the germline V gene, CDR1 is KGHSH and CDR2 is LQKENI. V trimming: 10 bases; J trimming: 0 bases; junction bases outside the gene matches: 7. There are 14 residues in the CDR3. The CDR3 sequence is CATARRESTDTQYF. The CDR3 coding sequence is TGTGCCACCGCGAGGCGGGAGAGCACAGATACGCAGTATTTT.

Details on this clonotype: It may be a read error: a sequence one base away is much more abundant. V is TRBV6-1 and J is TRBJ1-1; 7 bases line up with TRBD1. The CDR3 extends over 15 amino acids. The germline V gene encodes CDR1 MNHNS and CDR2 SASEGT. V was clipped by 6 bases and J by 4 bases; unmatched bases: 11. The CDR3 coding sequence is TGTGCCAGCAGGAACAGTCCGACAGGGAGCACTGAAGCTTTCTTT. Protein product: CASRNSPTGSTEAFF.

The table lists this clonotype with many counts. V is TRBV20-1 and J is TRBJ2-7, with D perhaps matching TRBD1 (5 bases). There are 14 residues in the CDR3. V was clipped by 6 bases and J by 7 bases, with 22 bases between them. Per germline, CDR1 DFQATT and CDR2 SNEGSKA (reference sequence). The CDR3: CSAEDRGPSGEQYF. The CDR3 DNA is TGCAGTGCGGAAGACAGAGGACCGTCCGGGGAGCAGTACTTC.

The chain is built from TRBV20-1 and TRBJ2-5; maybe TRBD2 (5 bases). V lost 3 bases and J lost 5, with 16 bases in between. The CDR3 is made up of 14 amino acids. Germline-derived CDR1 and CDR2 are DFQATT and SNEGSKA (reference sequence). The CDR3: CSASRRGFRETQYF. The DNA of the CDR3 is TGCAGTGCTAGTCGCCGGGGATTTCGGGAGACCCAGTACTTC.

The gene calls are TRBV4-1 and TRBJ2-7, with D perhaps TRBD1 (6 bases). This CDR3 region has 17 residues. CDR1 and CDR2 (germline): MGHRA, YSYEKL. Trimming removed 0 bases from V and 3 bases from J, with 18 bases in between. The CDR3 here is CASSQEPTGTSNYEQYF. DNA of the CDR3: TGCGCCAGCAGCCAAGAACCGACCGGGACATCGAACTACGAGCAGTACTTC.

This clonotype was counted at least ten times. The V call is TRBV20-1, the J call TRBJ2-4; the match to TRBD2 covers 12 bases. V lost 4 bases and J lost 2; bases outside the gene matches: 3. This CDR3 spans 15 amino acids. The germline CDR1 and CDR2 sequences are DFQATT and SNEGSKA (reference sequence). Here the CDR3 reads CSATLAGGTKNIQYF. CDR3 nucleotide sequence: TGCAGTGCTACCCTAGCGGGAGGGACCAAAAACATTCAGTACTTC.

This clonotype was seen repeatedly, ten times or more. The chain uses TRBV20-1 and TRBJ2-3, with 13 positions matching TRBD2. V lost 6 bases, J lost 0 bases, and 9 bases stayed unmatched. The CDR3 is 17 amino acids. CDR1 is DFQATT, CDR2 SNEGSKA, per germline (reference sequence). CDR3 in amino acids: CSASLAGGFPSTDTQYF. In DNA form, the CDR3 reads TGCAGTGCCTCACTAGCGGGAGGGTTTCCTAGCACAGATACGCAGTATTTT.

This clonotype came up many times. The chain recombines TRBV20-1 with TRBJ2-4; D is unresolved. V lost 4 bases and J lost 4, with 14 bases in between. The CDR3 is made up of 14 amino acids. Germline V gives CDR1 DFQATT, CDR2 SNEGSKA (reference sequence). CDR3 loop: CSATRRIEKNIQYF. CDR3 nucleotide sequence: TGCAGTGCTACTCGAAGGATCGAGAAAAACATTCAGTACTTC.

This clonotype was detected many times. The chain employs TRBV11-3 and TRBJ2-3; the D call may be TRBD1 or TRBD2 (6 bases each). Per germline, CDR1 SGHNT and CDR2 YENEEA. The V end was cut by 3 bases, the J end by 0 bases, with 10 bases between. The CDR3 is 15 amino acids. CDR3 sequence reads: CASSFGGTSTDTQYF. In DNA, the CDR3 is TGTGCCAGCAGCTTCGGGGGCACTAGCACAGATACGCAGTATTTT.

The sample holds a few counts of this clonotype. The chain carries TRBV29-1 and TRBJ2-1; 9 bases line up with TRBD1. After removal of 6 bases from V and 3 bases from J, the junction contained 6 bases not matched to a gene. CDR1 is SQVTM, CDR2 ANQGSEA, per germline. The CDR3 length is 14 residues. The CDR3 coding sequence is TGCAGCGTCGCGGACAGGGGTGACTACAATGAGCAGTTCTTC. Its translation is CSVADRGDYNEQFF.

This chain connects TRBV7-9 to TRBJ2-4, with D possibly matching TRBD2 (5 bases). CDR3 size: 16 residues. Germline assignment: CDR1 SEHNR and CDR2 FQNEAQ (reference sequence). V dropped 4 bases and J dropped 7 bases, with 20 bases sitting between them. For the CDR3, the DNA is TGTGCCAGCAGCTCGTTAGTTGCGGAGGAGAGGAACATTCAGTACTTC. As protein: CASSSLVAEERNIQYF.

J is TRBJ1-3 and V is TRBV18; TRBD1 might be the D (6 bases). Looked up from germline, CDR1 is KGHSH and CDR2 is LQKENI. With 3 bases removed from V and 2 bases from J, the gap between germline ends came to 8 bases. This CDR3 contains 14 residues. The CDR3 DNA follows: TGTGCCAGCTCACCGGAGGGGGCTGGAAACACCATATATTTT. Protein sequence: CASSPEGAGNTIYF.

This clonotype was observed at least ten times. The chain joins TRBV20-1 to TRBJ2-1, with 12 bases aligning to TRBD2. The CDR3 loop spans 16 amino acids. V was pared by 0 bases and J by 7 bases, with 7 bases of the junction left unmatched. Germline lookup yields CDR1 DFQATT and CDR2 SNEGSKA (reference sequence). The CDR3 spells CSARDPWTSGKNEQFF. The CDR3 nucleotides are TGCAGTGCTAGAGATCCCTGGACTAGCGGGAAGAATGAGCAGTTCTTC.